The sequence of this T cell receptor (beta chain) was determined in a study of CD8 T cells in ankylosing spondylitis. CDR3 length equals 13 residues. Germline CDR1 reads MNHEY; CDR2 reads SMNVEV (reference sequence). Trimming shortened V by 6 bases and J by 4 bases, and 13 bases separated the two germline ends. TCRdb re-analysed the 5' RACE reads in MiXCR, keeping a single row per CDR3 protein. The sample holds 200,000 to 300,000 distinct CDR3 sequences, roughly 8% seen once. This clonotype was seen at least ten times. The rearrangement links TRBV27 to TRBJ2-7; D gene uncertain. The TCR comes from a female donor with ankylosing spondylitis or in good health (not recorded which). Sample: blood, either unsorted or a sorted T cell fraction (not recorded which). The CDR3 region is CASSHAYGYEQYF. The DNA for the CDR3 is TGTGCCAGCAGCCACGCGTATGGATACGAGCAGTACTTC.